The sequence of this T cell receptor beta chain was determined in a study of regulatory T cells in long-lasting Graves disease. At least ten counts were recorded for this clonotype. As for time point: newly diagnosed GD, antithyroid drugs for less than 3 months. From RNA extracted from PBMCs, the TCR library was made. Libraries of TCR beta came from iRepertoire HTBI primers plus Arm-PCR of CDR3 regions. TCRdb re-called the multiplex PCR reads with MiXCR, one entry per CDR3 protein. The sample lists over 500,000 distinct CDR3 sequences, less than 20% occurring once. With 4 bases removed from V and 0 bases from J, the gap between germline ends came to 9 bases. This CDR3 spans 14 amino acids. These data were likewise used in another study, on T cells in Graves' hyperthyroidism and ophthalmopathy.

The chain uses TRBV12-3 or TRBV12-4 and TRBJ1-2, with a weak D call TRBD1 (6 bases). Specimen: peripheral blood mononuclear cells (PBMCs), collected at new diagnosis, from a patient treated with antithyroid drugs. The source is a woman aged 25-40 years with Graves disease. CDR3 sequence reads: CASSWTAANYGYTF. In DNA, the CDR3 is TGTGCCAGCAGTTGGACAGCTGCTAACTATGGCTACACCTTC.